Below, 23 T cell receptor beta chains from the same sample are listed, as sequenced in a study of blood T cell repertoires in COVID-19. Using immunoSEQ multiplex PCR, the repertoire was profiled, and TCRdb retains in-frame clones only, with some absent. This repertoire shows about 200,000 clones, around 90% found once; its top ten account for approximately 8%. Sequencing input: PBMCs or T cells enriched from blood (not recorded which). Source of these receptors: a woman aged 18-29 years who had recovered from COVID-19.

This CDR3 reads CASSTDRQTFYGYTF. In nucleotides, the CDR3 is TGTGCCAGCAGCACTGACAGACAAACGTTTTATGGCTACACCTTC. This sequence joins TRBV5-6 and TRBJ1-2, with a possible D match to TRBD1 (5 bases). There are 15 residues in the CDR3. The germline CDR1 and CDR2 sequences are SGHDT and YYEEEE. Trimming cost V 4 bases and J 5 bases, with 18 bases left between them.

The rearrangement uses TRBV6-5 and TRBJ1-2; 7 nucleotides agree with TRBD1. V lost 8 bases to trimming and J lost 5 bases; unmatched junction nucleotides: 11. From germline, CDR1 is MNHEY and CDR2 SVGAGI. This CDR3 is 14 amino acids long. CDR3 nucleotides: TGTGCCAGCCAAAGAAGGGCAGGGGGGTATGGCTACACCTTC. Its translation: CASQRRAGGYGYTF.

The chain combines TRBV5-1 with TRBJ2-3; 9 nucleotides match TRBD1. Losses at the gene ends were 2 bases for V and 4 bases for J; bases not matched to a gene: 5. The V gene's germline CDR1 is SGHRS and CDR2 YFSETQ. The CDR3 extends over 15 amino acids. The CDR3 sequence is CASSLPGQGSDTQYF. The CDR3 DNA is TGCGCCAGCAGCTTACCGGGACAGGGTTCAGATACGCAGTATTTT.

The DNA for the CDR3 is TGTGCCAGCAGCTTAGTGTCATCATCCCAAGAGACCCAGTACTTC. Protein: CASSLVSSSQETQYF. This rearrangement joins TRBV7-9 to TRBJ2-5; D unresolved. Trimming stripped 1 base from V and 1 base from J, with 10 bases between. Germline V gene lookup returns CDR1 SEHNR and CDR2 FQNEAQ (reference sequence). The CDR3 is 15 residues long.

The CDR3 region is CASSSGHSSYEQYF. The CDR3 nucleotides are TGTGCCAGCTCTAGCGGGCATAGCTCCTACGAGCAGTACTTC. The gene calls are TRBV9 and TRBJ2-7; the match to TRBD2 covers 8 bases. The J segment lost 0 bases and the V segment lost 7 bases, leaving 6 bases of the junction unmatched. Germline CDR1 and CDR2: SGDLS and YYNGEE. This CDR3 comprises 14 residues.

This clone was counted between two and nine times. The rearrangement uses TRBV6-5 and TRBJ2-1; TRBD1 agrees at 10 bases. Germline lookup yields CDR1 MNHEY and CDR2 SVGAGI. The CDR3 has 12 amino acids. J lost 14 bases, V lost 2 bases, and 3 bases had no gene match. DNA for the CDR3: TGTGCCAGCAGTTACGGAGGACAGGGGGAGTTCTTC. It translates to CASSYGGQGEFF.

The chain has TRBV14 and TRBJ2-2; 9 bases agree with TRBD1. The CDR3 contains 17 residues. Unmatched junction bases numbered 11, after V lost 5 bases and J lost 4 bases. Germline lookup yields CDR1 SGHDN and CDR2 FVKESK. CDR3: CASSSLPGQGFTGELFF. The CDR3 coding sequence is TGTGCCAGCAGCTCTTTGCCGGGACAGGGCTTCACCGGGGAGCTGTTTTTT.

The chain carries TRBV14 and TRBJ2-5; a possible D gene is TRBD2 (5 bases). This CDR3 spans 17 amino acids. Germline assignment: CDR1 SGHDN and CDR2 FVKESK. Trimming removed 1 base from V and 3 bases from J, with 18 bases in between. CDR3 nucleotides: TGTGCCAGCAGCCAAGTTCTGGCAGGCGGGCCGGAAGAGACCCAGTACTTC. It codes for CASSQVLAGGPEETQYF.

This clone was found once. V and J are TRBV11-1 and TRBJ1-1; TRBD1 matches at 7 bases. The CDR3 has 15 residues. Germline values: CDR1 SGHAT, CDR2 FQDESV (reference sequence). J was trimmed by 0 bases and V by 5 bases; bases with no gene match: 6. The CDR3, as DNA: TGTGCCAGCAGCACGGGACAGCTCATGAACACTGAAGCTTTCTTT. This codes for CASSTGQLMNTEAFF. Looking up the rest from reference TRBV11-1 and TRBJ1-1 gives the full variable domain: EAEVAQSPRYKITEKSQAVAFWCDPISGHATLYWYRQILGQGPELLVQFQDESVVDDSQLPKDRFSAERLKGVDSTLKIQPAELGDSAMYLCASSTGQLMNTEAFFGQGTRLTVV.

The V call is TRBV7-9, the J call TRBJ2-5; 10 nucleotides align to TRBD1. Germline lookup yields CDR1 SEHNR and CDR2 FQNEAQ (reference sequence). This CDR3 spans 13 amino acids. Unmatched junction bases numbered 4, after V lost 7 bases and J lost 5 bases. The CDR3 is CASKTGGEETQYF. DNA for the CDR3: TGTGCCAGCAAGACAGGGGGCGAGGAGACCCAGTACTTC.

The chain recombines TRBV5-6 with TRBJ1-2; the D gene is possibly TRBD1 (5 bases). The CDR3 runs to 14 residues. With 4 bases removed from V and 6 bases from J, the gap between germline ends came to 16 bases. Germline V CDR1 and CDR2: SGHDT, YYEEEE. CDR3 coding DNA: TGTGCCAGCAGCCTAGGCCAGGGCAGACATGGCTACACCTTC. Its protein product is CASSLGQGRHGYTF.

CDR3 amino acids: CASSATRDRNSNQPQHF. The CDR3 DNA reads as TGTGCCAGCAGTGCCACCCGGGACAGAAATAGCAATCAGCCCCAGCATTTT. The rearrangement joins TRBV6-1 to TRBJ1-5; TRBD1 agrees at 7 bases. The germline gives CDR1 MNHNS, CDR2 SASEGT. J lost 0 bases, V lost 4 bases, and 9 bases had no gene match. The length of the CDR3 is 17 residues.

The CDR3 is CASSSGTGGEGYTF. CDR3 bases: TGCGCCAGCAGCTCCGGGACAGGGGGCGAGGGCTACACCTTC. The chain employs TRBV5-1 and TRBJ1-2; 12 bases match TRBD1. Losses at the gene ends were 3 bases for V and 8 bases for J; bases not matched to a gene: 5. The CDR3 extends over 14 amino acids. CDR1 is SGHRS and CDR2 is YFSETQ in the germline V gene.

The chain carries TRBV15 and TRBJ1-5; D gene ambiguous. Germline CDR1 reads LNHNV; CDR2 reads YYDKDF (reference sequence). Trimming left V 3 bases short and J 2 bases short, with 8 bases between. The CDR3 extends over 14 amino acids. The DNA for the CDR3 is TGTGCCACCAGCAGGTTTGTAGGCAATCAGCCCCAGCATTTT. It encodes CATSRFVGNQPQHF. The full variable domain, rest sourced from reference TRBV15 and TRBJ1-5, is DAMVIQNPRYQVTQFGKPVTLSCSQTLNHNVMYWYQQKSSQAPKLLFHYYDKDFNNEADTPDNFQSRRPNTSFCFLDIRSPGLGDTAMYLCATSRFVGNQPQHFGDGTRLSIL.

The CDR3, as DNA: TGTGCCACCAGCGATGGGGCAAGGGCGCCTGACTCTGGGGCCAACGTCCTGACTTTC. It specifies CATSDGARAPDSGANVLTF. The rearrangement uses TRBV24-1 and TRBJ2-6; tentatively, D is TRBD1 (5 bases). Looked up from germline, CDR1 is KGHDR and CDR2 is SFDVKD. CDR3 length: 19 amino acids. The germline V and J ends were trimmed by 7 bases and 0 bases, with 21 bases remaining between them.

This chain uses TRBV28 with TRBJ1-2, with TRBD1 matching over 9 bases. The CDR3 length is 12 residues. Germline CDR1 and CDR2: MDHEN and SYDVKM. The V gene end was trimmed by 5 bases and the J gene end by 6 bases; junction bases not matched to a gene: 1. CDR3 nucleotide sequence: TGTGCCAGCAGTCGACAGGGGGATGGCTACACCTTC. It encodes CASSRQGDGYTF.

The chain is built from TRBV5-1 and TRBJ2-3, with D hard to call. The germline CDR1 and CDR2 sequences are SGHRS and YFSETQ. The germline V and J ends were trimmed by 0 bases and 0 bases, with 8 bases remaining between them. The CDR3 loop spans 15 amino acids. The CDR3: CASSLDGRSTDTQYF. As DNA, the CDR3 is TGCGCCAGCAGCTTGGATGGCCGAAGCACAGATACGCAGTATTTT.

The CDR3 loop is CASSPRTGNNSPLHF. Written as DNA, the CDR3 is TGTGCCAGCAGCCCTCGGACAGGGAACAATTCACCCCTCCACTTT. The V and J genes are TRBV3-1 (or the pseudogene TRBV3-2) and TRBJ1-6; TRBD1 aligns across 8 bases. The CDR3 extends over 15 amino acids. CDR1 and CDR2 (germline): LGHDT, YNNKEL (reference sequence). The V segment lost 4 bases and the J segment 7 bases; nucleotides outside the gene matches: 6.

The chain joins TRBV10-3 to TRBJ1-3, with 8 bases identical to TRBD1. V gave up 8 bases and J gave up 10 bases; unmatched junction bases: 13. The germline CDR1 and CDR2 sequences are ENHRY and SYGVKD. The CDR3 is made up of 14 amino acids. This CDR3 reads CAIRGTGSRGTIYF. Written as DNA, the CDR3 is TGTGCCATCCGCGGGACAGGCTCAAGGGGAACCATATATTTT.

This clone was detected once. This rearrangement joins TRBV27 to TRBJ1-6; no firm D call. This CDR3 region has 13 residues. V dropped 2 bases and J dropped 6 bases, with 5 bases sitting between them. In germline, CDR1 is MNHEY, CDR2 SMNVEV (reference sequence). The CDR3 bases are TGTGCCAGCAGTTTAGGCCCTAATTCACCCCTCCACTTT. Translating it yields CASSLGPNSPLHF.

CDR3 sequence (DNA): TGTGCCAGCAGTTCCGGGACTAGCCACTACGAGCAGTACTTC. Protein product: CASSSGTSHYEQYF. The chain employs TRBV28 and TRBJ2-7; 9 nucleotides align to TRBD2. V gave up 4 bases and J gave up 3 bases; unmatched junction bases: 4. The CDR3 consists of 14 residues. Germline CDR1 reads MDHEN; CDR2 reads SYDVKM.

The CDR3 reads CASSGLAGDTSGANVLTF. In DNA form, the CDR3 reads TGTGCCAGCAGTGGATTAGCGGGGGACACCTCTGGGGCCAACGTCCTGACTTTC. V and J are TRBV27 and TRBJ2-6; 9 nucleotides align to TRBD2. The trim removed 5 bases at V and 0 bases at J, leaving 8 bases unmatched. There are 18 residues in the CDR3. Germline V CDR1 and CDR2: MNHEY, SMNVEV (reference sequence).

The rearrangement uses TRBV6-1 and TRBJ1-1; D gene unclear. Trimming cost V 2 bases and J 4 bases, with 14 bases left between them. This CDR3 has 15 residues. The V gene's germline CDR1 is MNHNS and CDR2 SASEGT. The CDR3 protein is CASSESLSPGTEAFF. Written as DNA, the CDR3 is TGTGCCAGCAGTGAATCTCTCTCGCCGGGCACTGAAGCTTTCTTT.